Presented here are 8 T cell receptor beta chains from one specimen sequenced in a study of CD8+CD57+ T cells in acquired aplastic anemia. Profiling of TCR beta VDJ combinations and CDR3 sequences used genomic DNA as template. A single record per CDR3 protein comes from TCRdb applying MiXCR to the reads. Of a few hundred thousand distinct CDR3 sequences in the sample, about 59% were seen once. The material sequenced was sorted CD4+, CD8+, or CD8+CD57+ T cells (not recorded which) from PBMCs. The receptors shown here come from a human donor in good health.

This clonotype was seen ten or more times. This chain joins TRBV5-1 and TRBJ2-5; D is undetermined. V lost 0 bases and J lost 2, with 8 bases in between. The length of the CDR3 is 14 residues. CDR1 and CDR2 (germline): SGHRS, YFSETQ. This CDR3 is CASSLGLEQETQYF. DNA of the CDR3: TGCGCCAGCAGCTTGGGACTGGAACAAGAGACCCAGTACTTC.

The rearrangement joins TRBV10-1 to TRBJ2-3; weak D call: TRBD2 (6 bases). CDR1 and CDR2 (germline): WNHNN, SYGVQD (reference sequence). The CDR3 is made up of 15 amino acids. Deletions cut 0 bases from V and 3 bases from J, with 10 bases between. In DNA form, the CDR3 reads TGCGCCAGCAGTGAGTCTAGCGGAAAAACAGATACGCAGTATTTT. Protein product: CASSESSGKTDTQYF.

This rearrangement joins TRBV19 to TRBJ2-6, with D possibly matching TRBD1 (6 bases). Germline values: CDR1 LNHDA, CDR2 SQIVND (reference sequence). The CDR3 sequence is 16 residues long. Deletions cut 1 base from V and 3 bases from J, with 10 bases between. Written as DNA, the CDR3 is TGTGCCAGTAGTATAGGGTTAGGGGGTGGGGCCAACGTCCTGACTTTC. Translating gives CASSIGLGGGANVLTF.

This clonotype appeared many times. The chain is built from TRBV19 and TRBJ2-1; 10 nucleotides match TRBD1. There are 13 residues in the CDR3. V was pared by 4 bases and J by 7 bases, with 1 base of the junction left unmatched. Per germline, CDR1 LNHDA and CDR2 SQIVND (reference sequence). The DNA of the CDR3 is TGTGCCAGTAGTAAGGGACAGGGGAATGAGCAGTTCTTC. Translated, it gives CASSKGQGNEQFF. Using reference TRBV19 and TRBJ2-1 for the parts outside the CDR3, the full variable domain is DGGITQSPKYLFRKEGQNVTLSCEQNLNHDAMYWYRQDPGQGLRLIYYSQIVNDFQKGDIAEGYSVSREKKESFPLTVTSAQKNPTAFYLCASSKGQGNEQFFGPGTRLTVL.

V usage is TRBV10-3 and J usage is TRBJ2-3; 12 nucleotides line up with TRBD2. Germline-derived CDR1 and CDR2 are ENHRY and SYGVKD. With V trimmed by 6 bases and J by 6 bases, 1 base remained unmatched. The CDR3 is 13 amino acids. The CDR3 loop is CAIRTSGGDTQYF. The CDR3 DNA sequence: TGTGCCATCAGAACTAGCGGGGGGGATACGCAGTATTTT.

The CDR3 DNA reads TGTGCCAGCAGCTCTAGGCGGGACCAGGACAGGGAGCTGTTTTTT. Its translation: CASSSRRDQDRELFF. This rearrangement joins TRBV7-8 to TRBJ2-2, with D maybe TRBD2 (6 bases). The CDR3 has 15 amino acids. Germline V gene lookup returns CDR1 SGHVS and CDR2 FQNEAQ. Deletions cut 4 bases from V and 9 bases from J, with 18 bases between.

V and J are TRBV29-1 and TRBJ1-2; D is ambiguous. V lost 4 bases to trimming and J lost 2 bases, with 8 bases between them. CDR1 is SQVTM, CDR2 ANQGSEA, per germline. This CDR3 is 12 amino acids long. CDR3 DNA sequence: TGCAGCGTTGGGGCAGACAACTATGGCTACACCTTC. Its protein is CSVGADNYGYTF.

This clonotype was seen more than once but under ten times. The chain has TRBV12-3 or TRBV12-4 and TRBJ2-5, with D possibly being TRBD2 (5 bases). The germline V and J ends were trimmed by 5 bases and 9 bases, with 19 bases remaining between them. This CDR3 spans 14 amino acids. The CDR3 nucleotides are TGTGCCAGCAGTCCAGGACTGGCGGCTGTGGCCCAGTACTTC. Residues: CASSPGLAAVAQYF.